Listed below are T cell receptor beta chains from one sample, sequenced in a study of cytomegalovirus exposure and HLA in healthy donors. Profiling relied on immunoSEQ multiplex PCR, and the TCRdb table lists in-frame clones only, not all of them. Among tens of thousands of clones listed, 90% to 96% were seen once. Input material: PBMCs. These receptors were taken from a woman between 18 and 29 years old in good health and CMV-seronegative. Each CDR3 is given with its conserved first and last residue. The D gene is left open where the match is weak. Expanded clones get a size class; other rows say once, few or many, or leave the size out.

NA	TRBV13	NA	TRBJ1-1	CASSPQVGTEAFF	TGTGCCAGCAGCCCCCAGGTGGGCACTGAAGCTTTCTTT
NA	TRBV28	NA	TRBJ2-3	CASSFLSGTDTQYF	TGTGCCAGCAGTTTCCTGAGCGGAACAGATACGCAGTATTTT
NA	TRBV28	NA	TRBJ1-3	CASIGQLSGNTIYF	TGTGCCAGCATAGGACAGCTCTCTGGAAACACCATATATTTT
TRBD2	TRBV4-1	NA	TRBJ2-5	CASSRAGTGGETQYF	TGCGCCAGCAGCCGTGCCGGGACGGGAGGAGAGACCCAGTACTTC
TRBD1	TRBV28	NA	TRBJ2-7	CASALQGGSLYEQYF	TGTGCCAGCGCCCTACAGGGGGGTAGCCTTTACGAGCAGTACTTC
TRBD1	TRBV11-2	NA	TRBJ2-7	CASSAPGTGRPEQYF	TGTGCCAGCAGCGCCCCCGGGACAGGGAGGCCCGAGCAGTACTTC
NA	TRBV5-1	NA	TRBJ2-3	CASSPKTNTDTQYF	TGCGCCAGCAGCCCCAAGACTAACACAGATACGCAGTATTTT
NA	TRBV27	NA	TRBJ2-7	CASSLFGTSRGSWYF	TGTGCCAGCAGTTTATTCGGGACATCAAGGGGGAGCTGGTACTTC
NA	TRBV4-3	NA	TRBJ2-2	CASSQVGGGTGELFF	TGCGCCAGCAGCCAAGTCGGGGGTGGGACCGGGGAGCTGTTTTTT
TRBD1	TRBV28	NA	TRBJ2-2	CASSLSGQGTGELFF	TGTGCCAGCAGTTTATCGGGACAGGGAACCGGGGAGCTGTTTTTT
NA	TRBV28	NA	TRBJ1-2	CASTPGGSGYGYTF	TGTGCCAGCACCCCCGGGGGGTCGGGCTATGGCTACACCTTC
TRBD1	TRBV27	NA	TRBJ1-1	CASSPGTGGTEAFF	TGTGCCAGCAGTCCCGGGACAGGGGGCACTGAAGCTTTCTTT
NA	TRBV28	NA	TRBJ1-4	CASTARVGAEKLFF	TGTGCCAGCACGGCCCGGGTGGGAGCCGAAAAACTGTTTTTT
TRBD2	TRBV29-1	NA	TRBJ2-1	CSARSRELGSYNEQFF	TGCAGCGCCCGCTCGCGGGAGCTCGGGTCCTACAATGAGCAGTTCTTC
NA	TRBV4-3	NA	TRBJ2-2	CASSQGASAGELFF	TGCGCCAGCAGCCAGGGGGCGTCGGCCGGGGAGCTGTTTTTT
TRBD2	TRBV4-3	NA	TRBJ2-5	CASSQDPSGRAGETQYF	TGCGCCAGCAGCCAAGATCCTAGCGGGAGGGCCGGGGAGACCCAGTACTTC
NA	TRBV30	NA	TRBJ1-4	CAWSWQDEKLFF	TGTGCCTGGAGTTGGCAGGATGAAAAACTGTTTTTT
TRBD2	TRBV6-4	NA	TRBJ2-3	CASSEFSGESTQYF	TGTGCCAGCAGTGAATTTAGCGGGGAGTCGACGCAGTATTTT
NA	TRBV28	NA	TRBJ2-7	CASSFGGPSGEQYF	TGTGCCAGCAGTTTTGGGGGCCCCTCGGGGGAGCAGTACTTC
NA	TRBV7-8	NA	TRBJ1-5	CASSLAGDQPQHF	TGTGCCAGCAGCTTAGCTGGAGATCAGCCCCAGCATTTT
TRBD2	TRBV27	NA	TRBJ2-5	CASSLRRTSGGQETQYF	TGTGCCAGCAGTTTACGACGGACTAGCGGGGGGCAAGAGACCCAGTACTTC
NA	TRBV9	NA	TRBJ1-5	CASSPTPTVDQPQHF	TGTGCCAGCAGCCCAACCCCCACAGTTGATCAGCCCCAGCATTTT
TRBD1	TRBV7-9	once	TRBJ2-7	CASSPITDRGLYEQYF	TGTGCCAGCAGCCCAATCACGGACAGGGGCCTTTACGAGCAGTACTTC
TRBD1	TRBV28	NA	TRBJ1-1	CKTGTGVWTEAFF	TGTAAGACCGGGACAGGGGTTTGGACTGAAGCTTTCTTT
NA	TRBV7-8	once	TRBJ2-7	CASKRDQGASEQYF	TGTGCCAGCAAGCGGGATCAGGGGGCTAGCGAGCAGTACTTC
TRBD1	TRBV5-1	NA	TRBJ2-7	CASSPGGTATYEQYF	TGCGCCAGCAGCCCAGGGGGCACGGCTACCTACGAGCAGTACTTC
NA	TRBV28	NA	TRBJ2-3	CASSFWWGENTDTQYF	TGTGCCAGCAGTTTCTGGTGGGGGGAGAACACAGATACGCAGTATTTT
TRBD2	TRBV9	NA	TRBJ2-1	CASSPRTSGSEQFF	TGTGCCAGCAGCCCACGGACTAGCGGTAGCGAGCAGTTCTTC
TRBD2	TRBV4-3	once	TRBJ2-7	CASSPGTSGLEQYF	TGCGCCAGCAGCCCTGGGACTAGCGGTCTCGAGCAGTACTTC
NA	TRBV4-1	NA	TRBJ1-1	CASSQAGGRTEAFF	TGCGCCAGCAGCCAAGCCGGGGGGCGAACTGAAGCTTTCTTT
TRBD1	TRBV9	once	TRBJ2-7	CASSPTGQSYEQYF	TGTGCCAGCAGCCCCACGGGACAGTCCTACGAGCAGTACTTC
NA	TRBV4-3	once	TRBJ2-3	CASSQDRDTLSTDTQYF	TGCGCCAGCAGCCAGGACCGGGACACGCTCAGCACAGATACGCAGTATTTT
TRBD2	TRBV7-3	NA	TRBJ2-2	CASSPLAGGNGELFF	TGTGCCAGCAGCCCCCTAGCGGGGGGGAACGGGGAGCTGTTTTTT
NA	TRBV10-3	NA	TRBJ1-4	CAISESEAGARKLFF	TGTGCCATCAGTGAGTCCGAGGCAGGGGCCAGGAAACTGTTTTTT
TRBD2	TRBV7-2	NA	TRBJ2-2	CASSLRESGELFF	TGTGCCAGCAGCTTGCGGGAGTCGGGGGAGCTGTTTTTT
NA	TRBV28	NA	TRBJ2-1	CASSYPYNEQFF	TGTGCCAGCAGCTACCCCTACAATGAGCAGTTCTTC
NA	TRBV28	NA	TRBJ1-1	CASSLSGTEAFF	TGTGCCAGCAGTTTATCGGGGACTGAAGCTTTCTTT
NA	TRBV7-8	NA	TRBJ2-1	CASSLGRYNEQFF	TGTGCCAGCAGCTTAGGGAGGTACAATGAGCAGTTCTTC
TRBD2	TRBV4-1	NA	TRBJ2-1	CASSQPGLARNEQFF	TGCGCCAGCAGCCAGCCGGGACTAGCGCGGAATGAGCAGTTCTTC
NA	TRBV4-3	NA	TRBJ2-2	CASSQDAVTNTGELFF	TGCGCCAGCAGCCAAGATGCGGTCACGAACACCGGGGAGCTGTTTTTT
TRBD2	TRBV27	once	TRBJ2-3	CASSRTSWGGPSDTQYF	TGTGCCAGCAGTCGCACTTCATGGGGAGGGCCCTCAGATACGCAGTATTTT
NA	TRBV6-6	NA	TRBJ1-5	CASTARGNQPQHF	TGTGCCAGCACCGCCAGGGGTAATCAGCCCCAGCATTTT
NA	TRBV15	NA	TRBJ2-7	CATSRDNGFYEQYF	TGTGCCACCAGCAGAGATAATGGCTTCTACGAGCAGTACTTC
NA	TRBV4-1	NA	TRBJ2-5	CASSQEGANIVQAQYF	TGCGCCAGCAGCCAAGAAGGTGCCAACATCGTGCAGGCCCAGTACTTC
TRBD1	TRBV5-1	NA	TRBJ2-7	CASSTGTGRTPEQYF	TGCGCCAGCAGCACCGGGACAGGGCGAACTCCCGAGCAGTACTTC
NA	TRBV7-2	NA	TRBJ1-2	CASSLRTTNYGYTF	TGTGCCAGCAGCCTAAGGACAACTAACTATGGCTACACCTTC
TRBD1	TRBV5-4	NA	TRBJ1-1	CASTQDRGNTEAFF	TGTGCCAGCACCCAGGACAGGGGGAACACTGAAGCTTTCTTT
NA	TRBV10-3	once	TRBJ1-2	CASGQEADYGYTF	TGTGCCTCCGGCCAGGAGGCGGACTATGGCTACACCTTC
NA	TRBV6-1	once	TRBJ2-7	CASSPGRRRPYEQYF	TGTGCCAGCAGCCCCGGTCGGCGGCGGCCCTACGAGCAGTACTTC
TRBD2	TRBV7-6	NA	TRBJ2-3	CASSLGLAGTDTQYF	TGTGCCAGCAGCTTAGGACTAGCGGGGACAGATACGCAGTATTTT
NA	TRBV5-1	NA	TRBJ2-5	CASSLVPAPGTQYF	TGCGCCAGCAGCTTGGTTCCAGCGCCGGGGACCCAGTACTTC
NA	TRBV27	NA	TRBJ2-7	CASTTNRDSYEQYF	TGTGCCAGCACTACCAACAGGGACTCCTACGAGCAGTACTTC
TRBD1	TRBV5-1	NA	TRBJ2-7	CASSSWTGLAYEQYF	TGCGCCAGCAGCAGCTGGACAGGACTCGCCTACGAGCAGTACTTC
TRBD1	TRBV2	NA	TRBJ2-4	CASSQWDRVNIQYF	TGTGCCAGCAGTCAGTGGGACAGGGTCAACATTCAGTACTTC
NA	TRBV6-4	once	TRBJ2-2	CASTPSGPNTGELFF	TGTGCCAGCACGCCGAGCGGACCGAACACCGGGGAGCTGTTTTTT
TRBD1	TRBV2	NA	TRBJ1-4	CASSGQGRNEKLFF	TGTGCCAGCAGTGGACAGGGCCGTAATGAAAAACTGTTTTTT
NA	TRBV11-2	NA	TRBJ1-1	CASSLGGATEAFF	TGTGCCAGCAGCTTAGGCGGGGCCACTGAAGCTTTCTTT
NA	TRBV7-2	NA	TRBJ2-6	CASSEGGFGANVLTF	TGTGCCAGCAGCGAGGGTGGGTTTGGGGCCAACGTCCTGACTTTC
NA	TRBV15	once	TRBJ2-3	CATSRGGGARADTQYF	TGTGCCACCAGCAGAGGTGGGGGGGCCCGCGCAGATACGCAGTATTTT